This TCR beta chain was recorded in a study of shared clonotypes between healthy human individuals. Study details: Researchers drew samples from two women and a few men aged 18 to 49.

Germline values: CDR1 MDHEN, CDR2 SYDVKM. The CDR3 is 11 residues long. Trimming removed 5 bases at V and 3 bases at J, with 5 bases between. Method: immunoSEQ multiplex PCR; TCRdb's copy keeps in-frame clones and lacks some. The sample shows roughly 2.1 million clones, about 92% of them seen only once. CD45RO-negative, CCR7-positively selected cells formed the naive CD8 fraction, excluding terminally differentiated effector memory CD45RA+ cells. This clone was recorded a few times. Distinct nucleotide sequences in the sample also encode this CDR3. This chain links TRBV28 with TRBJ2-7; D gene uncertain. Sequenced input: naive CD8+ T cells from PBMCs. The origin of this receptor is a man aged 18 to 29 in good health. Some clones in this sample may be carry-over from other donors' samples. The DNA for the CDR3 is TGTGCCAGCAGTCCCCACTACGAGCAGTACTTC. This gives the protein CASSPHYEQYF.